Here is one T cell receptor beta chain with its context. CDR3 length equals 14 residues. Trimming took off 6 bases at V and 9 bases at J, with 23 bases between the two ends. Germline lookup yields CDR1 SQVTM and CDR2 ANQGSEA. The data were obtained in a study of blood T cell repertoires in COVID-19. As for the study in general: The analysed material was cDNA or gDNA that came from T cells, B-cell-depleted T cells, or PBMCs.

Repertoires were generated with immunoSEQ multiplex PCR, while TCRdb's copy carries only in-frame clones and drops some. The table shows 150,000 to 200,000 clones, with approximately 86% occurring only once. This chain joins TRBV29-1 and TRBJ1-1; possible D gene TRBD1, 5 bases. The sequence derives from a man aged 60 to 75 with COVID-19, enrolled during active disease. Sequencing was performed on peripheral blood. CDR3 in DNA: TGCAGCGTCTCCAGGGATAACCAAAGGAAAAAAGCTTTCTTT. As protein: CSVSRDNQRKKAFF. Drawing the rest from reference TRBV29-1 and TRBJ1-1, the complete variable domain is SAVISQKPSRDICQRGTSLTIQCQVDSQVTMMFWYRQQPGQSLTLIATANQGSEATYESGFVIDKFPISRPNLTFSTLTVSNMSPEDSSIYLCSVSRDNQRKKAFFGQGTRLTVV.